This TCR beta chain was observed in a study of blood T cell repertoires in COVID-19. Study context: Material from acute and convalescent COVID-19 was sourced from the United States, Italy and Spain. T cells, B-cell-depleted T cells, or PBMCs supplied cDNA or gDNA.

Authors' processing steps: By means of reference gene primer amplification, nucleated cell counts were estimated. Measured with immunoSEQ multiplex PCR; TCRdb has only the in-frame clones, and not every one. D and trimming come from the DNA, and the V and J calls and clone size come from that table. The data show 90,000 to 120,000 clones, about three quarters seen once. Germline CDR1 is LNHDA and CDR2 is SQIVND (reference sequence). The ends were cut back, 9 bases at V and 4 bases at J, with 21 bases in the middle. The CDR3 length is 16 residues. The source of this sequence is a man between 65 and 85 years old with acute or convalescent COVID-19. Sequences were obtained from peripheral blood. J is TRBJ1-4 and V is TRBV19; D unresolved. As DNA, the CDR3 is TGTGCCAGCGAGTCAGCCATATCAACAGATAATGAAAAACTGTTTTTT. Protein product: CASESAISTDNEKLFF.